One and the same sample provided the 17 T cell receptor beta chains below, sequenced in a study of identical twins. TCRdb reanalysed the 5' RACE reads using MiXCR and keeps one entry per CDR3 protein. The sample contains nearly 900,000 distinct CDR3 sequences, roughly an eighth of which appear only once. The sample was also linked to a second study, of yellow fever vaccine responses in identical twins.

The sequenced sample consisted of PBMCs. All receptors derive from a woman aged 18-29 years in good health.

The chain carries TRBV5-1 and TRBJ1-4, with TRBD1 as a possible D gene (5 bases). V was trimmed by 5 bases and J by 6 bases, leaving 14 bases between them. CDR1 is SGHRS and CDR2 is YFSETQ in the germline V gene. The CDR3 totals 14 residues. CDR3 loop: CASRGTSRDEKLFF. CDR3 DNA sequence: TGCGCCAGCAGAGGGACGTCGAGGGATGAAAAACTGTTTTTT. The complete variable domain, with remaining parts taken from reference TRBV5-1 and TRBJ1-4, reads KAGVTQTPRYLIKTRGQQVTLSCSPISGHRSVSWYQQTPGQGLQFLFEYFSETQRNKGNFPGRFSGRQFSNSRSEMNVSTLELGDSALYLCASRGTSRDEKLFFGSGTQLSVL.

The chain uses TRBV20-1 and TRBJ2-2; D is possibly TRBD2 (6 bases). Trimming removed 2 bases at V and 0 bases at J, with 13 bases between. Germline V CDR1 and CDR2: DFQATT, SNEGSKA (reference sequence). The CDR3 runs 16 residues. CDR3 sequence (DNA): TGCAGTGCTAGACCCCCACTAGCCCCGAACACCGGGGAGCTGTTTTTT. This gives the protein CSARPPLAPNTGELFF.

This rearrangement joins TRBV6-6 to TRBJ2-7, with D perhaps TRBD1 (6 bases). Germline CDR1 is MNHNY and CDR2 is SVGAGI (reference sequence). V was shortened by 6 bases and J by 5 bases, with 14 bases between the two germline ends. The CDR3 consists of 13 residues. This CDR3 is CASSRGQYNEQYF. CDR3 coding DNA: TGTGCCAGCAGCCGCGGACAGTACAACGAGCAGTACTTC.

This clonotype has a handful of counts. The chain joins TRBV20-1 to TRBJ2-5; D perhaps matches TRBD1 (5 bases). Germline CDR1 is DFQATT and CDR2 is SNEGSKA (reference sequence). The germline V and J ends were trimmed by 5 bases and 0 bases, with 19 bases remaining between them. This CDR3 comprises 16 residues. In DNA form, the CDR3 reads TGCAGTGCTCGGGTTTTTGGGGCCTCGTACCAAGAGACCCAGTACTTC. It translates to CSARVFGASYQETQYF.

This clonotype was detected many times. This chain joins TRBV29-1 and TRBJ2-3; 9 positions agree with TRBD2. The CDR3 sequence is 16 residues long. J was trimmed by 3 bases and V by 3 bases; bases with no gene match: 10. Germline CDR1 SQVTM, CDR2 ANQGSEA. CDR3 sequence reads: CSVDPPSGKITDTQYF. DNA for the CDR3: TGCAGCGTTGACCCCCCTAGCGGGAAGATAACAGATACGCAGTATTTT.

This clonotype has just a few counts. J is TRBJ2-7 and V is TRBV7-6, with a weak D call TRBD1 (5 bases). This CDR3 comprises 14 residues. V shed 3 bases and J shed 2 bases, with 11 bases lying between them. Germline V gene lookup returns CDR1 SGHVS and CDR2 FNYEAQ. CDR3 sequence reads: CASSLSLGAYEQYF. The CDR3 coding sequence is TGTGCCAGCAGCTTGAGTCTAGGGGCCTACGAGCAGTACTTC.

The chain carries TRBV5-6 and TRBJ2-3, with TRBD2 matching over 7 bases. V lost 3 bases and J lost 1; bases outside the gene matches: 5. The CDR3 has 15 amino acids. Germline CDR1 is SGHDT and CDR2 is YYEEEE. The CDR3 DNA sequence: TGTGCCAGCAGCTCGGGGGGAGTTCGCACAGATACGCAGTATTTT. Its translation: CASSSGGVRTDTQYF.

The CDR3 reads CASGGGGYGYTF. The CDR3 DNA is TGTGCCAGCGGGGGAGGGGGCTATGGCTACACCTTC. The rearrangement joins TRBV7-9 to TRBJ1-2; D possibly corresponds to TRBD1 (6 bases). Between the trimmed V and J ends, which lost 8 bases and 4 bases, there was a span of 11 bases. The V gene's germline CDR1 is SEHNR and CDR2 FQNEAQ (reference sequence). The CDR3 runs to 12 residues.

This clonotype was counted between two and nine times. J is TRBJ1-1 and V is TRBV3-1, with no clear D. Germline assignment: CDR1 LGHDT and CDR2 YNNKEL (reference sequence). The CDR3 totals 14 residues. The V end was cut by 6 bases, the J end by 0 bases, with 11 bases between. The CDR3 nucleotides are TGTGCCAGCAGGAAGGGAGGGTTGAACACTGAAGCTTTCTTT. It codes for CASRKGGLNTEAFF. Combining the CDR3 with reference TRBV3-1 and TRBJ1-1 gives the whole variable domain DTAVSQTPKYLVTQMGNDKSIKCEQNLGHDTMYWYKQDSKKFLKIMFSYNNKELIINETVPNRFSPKSPDKAHLNLHINSLELGDSAVYFCASRKGGLNTEAFFGQGTRLTVV.

The CDR3 spells CASSLDSVAIQYF. The CDR3 bases are TGTGCCAGCAGTTTAGACTCCGTTGCCATTCAGTACTTC. This sequence joins TRBV12-3 or TRBV12-4 and TRBJ2-4; D gene ambiguous. The CDR3 totals 13 residues. The V and J ends lost 1 base and 9 bases respectively, with 10 bases between them.

This clonotype has only a few counts. This rearrangement joins TRBV11-2 to TRBJ2-7, with TRBD1 identical over 7 bases. J gave up 0 bases and V 5 bases, and 10 bases lay outside the gene matches. Looked up from germline, CDR1 is SGHAT and CDR2 is FQNNGV. The CDR3 spans 16 residues. The CDR3 sequence is CASSLHPTGISYEQYF. Written as DNA, the CDR3 is TGTGCCAGCAGCCTCCATCCGACAGGGATCTCCTACGAGCAGTACTTC.

The J gene is TRBJ1-1, the V gene TRBV9, with D perhaps matching TRBD1 (6 bases). The germline CDR1 and CDR2 sequences are SGDLS and YYNGEE. This CDR3 has 15 residues. The ends were cut back, 0 bases at V and 5 bases at J, with 14 bases in the middle. The CDR3 here is CASSVAKTGETEAFF. The DNA for the CDR3 is TGTGCCAGCAGCGTAGCGAAGACAGGAGAGACTGAAGCTTTCTTT.

In this sample, this clonotype turned up many times. The rearrangement links TRBV7-2 to TRBJ2-1; D tentatively reads TRBD1 or TRBD2 (6 bases each). The germline V and J ends were trimmed by 1 base and 5 bases, with 9 bases remaining between them. The germline V gene encodes CDR1 SGHTA and CDR2 FQGNSA. There are 14 residues in the CDR3. DNA for the CDR3: TGTGCCAGCAGCTTAGGGGGGGCAAACAATGAGCAGTTCTTC. The encoded protein is CASSLGGANNEQFF.

This chain uses TRBV6-1 with TRBJ1-1, with D unclear. V was shortened by 4 bases and J by 0 bases, with 12 bases between the two germline ends. Germline V lookup: CDR1 MNHNS, CDR2 SASEGT. This CDR3 has 15 residues. As DNA, the CDR3 is TGTGCCAGCAGTGCCCGAGACCTTATGAACACTGAAGCTTTCTTT. Translating gives CASSARDLMNTEAFF.

A remark on this clonotype: Because the CDR3 is missing its conserved closing phenylalanine or tryptophan, this is likely a read error. The chain employs TRBV11-1 and TRBJ1-2; TRBD1 aligns across 10 bases. The germline V gene has CDR1 SGHAT and CDR2 FQDESV (reference sequence). V shed 8 bases and J 1 base; nucleotides not matched to a gene: 7. This CDR3 is built from 15 residues. CDR3 amino acids: CASGTGTGDNYGYTL. CDR3 DNA: TGTGCCAGCGGCACCGGGACAGGGGATAACTATGGCTACACCCTC.

The chain carries TRBV9 and TRBJ2-3; 7 nucleotides line up with TRBD2. This CDR3 region has 14 residues. J gave up 6 bases and V 0 bases, and 4 bases lay outside the gene matches. Germline CDR1 reads SGDLS; CDR2 reads YYNGEE. The CDR3 coding sequence is TGTGCCAGCAGCGTAGACGGGAGGAAGGATACGCAGTATTTT. Translation gives CASSVDGRKDTQYF.

This clonotype was seen only a few times. The J gene is TRBJ2-6, the V gene TRBV20-1; 9 bases are shared with TRBD1. The CDR3 spans 19 residues. Trimming at V came to 1 base and at J to 0 bases, leaving 10 bases not matched to a gene. Germline CDR1 reads DFQATT; CDR2 reads SNEGSKA (reference sequence). The CDR3 bases are TGCAGTGCTAGAGTTCCCAGGACAGGGGATTTCTCTGGGGCCAACGTCCTGACTTTC. Its translation is CSARVPRTGDFSGANVLTF.